The 22 T cell receptor beta chains below were found in one sample sequenced in a study of T cell changes during pregnancy in multiple sclerosis. Only in-frame clones appear in the TCRdb table, and some are missing; sequencing was by immunoSEQ multiplex PCR. The sample includes about 36,000 clones, 90% to 95% of them seen just once. The input for sequencing was CD4+ T cells from peripheral blood mononuclear cells, taken in the third trimester of pregnancy. These receptors all come from a female donor in good health, enrolled as a control in a pregnancy study.

The chain links TRBV5-6 to TRBJ1-1; D is possibly TRBD1 (6 bases). Germline CDR1 reads SGHDT; CDR2 reads YYEEEE. Trimming took off 5 bases at V and 3 bases at J, with 17 bases between the two ends. The CDR3 is 15 residues long. Written as DNA, the CDR3 is TGTGCCAGCAGTTTCGGAGGCAGGGGATACACTGAAGCTTTCTTT. Its protein is CASSFGGRGYTEAFF.

The chain links TRBV20-1 to TRBJ1-4, with a weak D call TRBD1 (6 bases). CDR3 size: 11 residues. Looked up from germline, CDR1 is DFQATT and CDR2 is SNEGSKA (reference sequence). Here the CDR3 DNA reads TGCAGCTACCAGGGGAATGAAAAACTGTTTTTT. This translates into CSYQGNEKLFF.

This chain uses TRBV28 with TRBJ1-4, with 8 bases lining up with TRBD1. V shed 5 bases and J 10 bases; nucleotides not matched to a gene: 6. There are 13 residues in the CDR3. Germline CDR1 reads MDHEN; CDR2 reads SYDVKM. The CDR3 DNA follows: TGTGCCAGCAGTCCCGACAGGGGAGGAAAACTGTTTTTT. Its translation: CASSPDRGGKLFF.

The chain is built from TRBV25-1 and TRBJ2-5; 9 bases agree with TRBD1. CDR3 length: 15 residues. V was pared by 5 bases and J by 4 bases, with 8 bases of the junction left unmatched. Germline V CDR1 and CDR2: MGHDK, SYGVNS. DNA for the CDR3: TGTGCCAGCAGTTCCCGTAGGGACAGGGTAGAGACCCAGTACTTC. Translated, it gives CASSSRRDRVETQYF.

The chain has TRBV5-1 and TRBJ2-5; tentative D call: TRBD1 (5 bases). The CDR3 extends over 13 amino acids. Germline CDR1 is SGHRS and CDR2 is YFSETQ. Trimming removed 5 bases at V and 0 bases at J, with 8 bases between. DNA of the CDR3: TGCGCCAGCAGTAGGGGTTACCAAGAGACCCAGTACTTC. It translates to CASSRGYQETQYF.

The V call is TRBV15, the J call TRBJ1-2; D might be TRBD1 (6 bases). The CDR3 is made up of 17 amino acids. The V end lost 0 bases, the J end lost 5 bases, and 19 bases lay between the germline ends. The germline gives CDR1 LNHNV, CDR2 YYDKDF (reference sequence). In DNA, the CDR3 is TGTGCCACCAGCAGAGATCGGGGGGCTAAGGATCAATATGGCTACACCTTC. Its protein product is CATSRDRGAKDQYGYTF.

This clone was found once. The sample carries other DNA sequences with the same CDR3. The chain is built from TRBV6-6 and TRBJ2-5; unclear D gene. Trimming shortened V by 5 bases and J by 1 base, and 8 bases separated the two germline ends. CDR3 length: 13 residues. The V gene's germline CDR1 is MNHNY and CDR2 SVGAGI (reference sequence). The CDR3 nucleotides read TGTGCCAGCAGTCGCGGAAGCCAAGAGACCCAGTACTTC. Protein product: CASSRGSQETQYF.

The chain links TRBV6-5 to TRBJ1-4, with 7 bases that match TRBD1. There are 15 residues in the CDR3. The germline gives CDR1 MNHEY, CDR2 SVGAGI. The ends lost 6 bases at V and 3 bases at J; junction bases unmatched: 7. The CDR3 sequence is CASSTQGLANEKLFF. DNA for the CDR3: TGTGCCAGCAGCACACAGGGGCTGGCTAATGAAAAACTGTTTTTT.

This sequence joins TRBV7-2 and TRBJ2-7, with 9 nucleotides matching TRBD2. Germline V gives CDR1 SGHTA, CDR2 FQGNSA. The CDR3 runs 14 residues. J was trimmed by 2 bases and V by 5 bases; bases with no gene match: 4. The CDR3 here is CASSPSGVTYEQYF. The CDR3 coding sequence is TGTGCCAGCAGCCCTAGCGGGGTCACCTACGAGCAGTACTTC. The entire variable domain, with the rest obtained from reference TRBV7-2 and TRBJ2-7, is as follows: GAGVSQSPSNKVTEKGKDVELRCDPISGHTALYWYRQSLGQGLEFLIYFQGNSAPDKSGLPSDRFSAERTGGSVSTLTIQRTQQEDSAVYLCASSPSGVTYEQYFGPGTRLTVT.

This chain joins TRBV7-2 and TRBJ2-3; 7 bases fit TRBD2. This CDR3 spans 15 amino acids. V trimming: 5 bases; J trimming: 6 bases; junction bases outside the gene matches: 11. The germline CDR1 and CDR2 sequences are SGHTA and FQGNSA. CDR3 sequence: CASSPTQLGGDTQYF. CDR3 DNA sequence: TGTGCCAGCAGCCCCACACAGTTGGGGGGGGATACGCAGTATTTT.

This chain connects TRBV5-6 to TRBJ2-7; 7 bases line up with TRBD1. The CDR3 is 17 residues long. The germline V gene has CDR1 SGHDT and CDR2 YYEEEE. V lost 2 bases and J lost 5; bases outside the gene matches: 16. The CDR3 here is CASSFGRLRGRFDEQYF. CDR3 DNA: TGTGCCAGCAGCTTTGGCCGGTTAAGGGGGCGCTTCGACGAGCAGTACTTC.

The rearrangement joins TRBV7-9 to TRBJ1-6; perhaps TRBD1 as D (5 bases). V lost 5 bases and J 3 bases, leaving 11 bases between the germline ends. Looked up from germline, CDR1 is SEHNR and CDR2 is FQNEAQ (reference sequence). The CDR3 runs 15 residues. The CDR3 spells CASSPGDHYNSPLHF. In DNA, the CDR3 is TGTGCCAGCAGCCCGGGGGATCACTATAATTCACCCCTCCACTTT.

The chain links TRBV27 to TRBJ1-3, with D hard to call. In germline, CDR1 is MNHEY, CDR2 SMNVEV (reference sequence). V was pared by 3 bases and J by 4 bases, with 19 bases between. This CDR3 has 17 residues. The CDR3 DNA follows: TGTGCCAGCAGTTTTGGTGGGAGACCGACTCCAGGAAACACCATATATTTT. Protein sequence: CASSFGGRPTPGNTIYF.

This clone was observed once. The chain couples TRBV5-6 to TRBJ2-7, with D possibly matching TRBD1 (6 bases). Per germline, CDR1 SGHDT and CDR2 YYEEEE. V was trimmed by 7 bases and J by 7 bases, leaving 21 bases between them. The CDR3 contains 14 residues. CDR3 amino acids: CASHVGDTSLEQYF. CDR3 nucleotide sequence: TGTGCCAGCCACGTTGGGGACACGTCGCTGGAGCAGTACTTC.

This sequence joins TRBV6-4 and TRBJ1-1; a possible D gene is TRBD1 (6 bases). The V gene's germline CDR1 is MRHNA and CDR2 SNTAGT. This CDR3 comprises 13 residues. V was trimmed by 4 bases and J by 3 bases, leaving 9 bases between them. The CDR3 loop reads CASSVGTHTEAFF. The CDR3 DNA reads TGTGCCAGCAGTGTTGGGACACACACTGAAGCTTTCTTT.

The V and J genes are TRBV4-3 and TRBJ1-1; TRBD1 aligns across 7 bases. Losses at the gene ends were 0 bases for V and 5 bases for J; bases not matched to a gene: 12. Germline assignment: CDR1 LGHNA and CDR2 YSLEER. This CDR3 comprises 17 residues. This chain's CDR3 is CASSQDDPTGVRTEAFF. DNA of the CDR3: TGCGCCAGCAGCCAAGATGATCCAACAGGGGTGAGAACTGAAGCTTTCTTT.

V gene TRBV28 combines with J gene TRBJ1-2; maybe TRBD1 (6 bases). The CDR3 length is 12 residues. V was trimmed by 7 bases and J by 8 bases, leaving 14 bases between them. Per the germline V gene, CDR1 is MDHEN and CDR2 is SYDVKM. CDR3 sequence reads: CASTLQGRGYTF. DNA of the CDR3: TGTGCCAGCACCCTGCAGGGGCGCGGCTACACCTTC.

The chain employs TRBV4-1 and TRBJ1-4; D uncertain. The CDR3 consists of 13 residues. V lost 1 base and J 6 bases, leaving 6 bases between the germline ends. Germline assignment: CDR1 MGHRA and CDR2 YSYEKL. The CDR3, as DNA: TGCGCCAGCAGCCAAGCGGGAGATGAAAAACTGTTTTTT. Its protein product is CASSQAGDEKLFF.

V usage is TRBV7-9 and J usage is TRBJ1-4; 8 bases align to TRBD1. V was clipped by 5 bases and J by 7 bases; unmatched bases: 9. The germline V gene encodes CDR1 SEHNR and CDR2 FQNEAQ (reference sequence). The CDR3 is 15 residues long. The CDR3 nucleotides are TGTGCCAGCAGCGGACGACAGGGGCGGGTTGAAAAACTGTTTTTT. Translated, it gives CASSGRQGRVEKLFF. Full variable domain (missing parts from reference TRBV7-9 and TRBJ1-4): DTGVSQNPRHKITKRGQNVTFRCDPISEHNRLYWYRQTLGQGPEFLTYFQNEAQLEKSRLLSDRFSAERPKGSFSTLEIQRTEQGDSAMYLCASSGRQGRVEKLFFGSGTQLSVL.

This clone was found a few times. The chain combines TRBV5-3 with TRBJ1-6, with D uncertain. TRBV5-3 is an open reading frame, and its role is uncertain. Trimming stripped 0 bases from V and 5 bases from J, with 9 bases between. The CDR3 spans 15 residues. The CDR3 protein is CARSLVNRDNSPLHF. The CDR3 nucleotides read TGTGCCAGAAGCTTGGTTAACAGAGATAATTCACCCCTCCACTTT.

The gene calls are TRBV7-9 and TRBJ1-4; D is perhaps TRBD1 (5 bases). This CDR3 region has 15 residues. From germline, CDR1 is SEHNR and CDR2 FQNEAQ (reference sequence). V dropped 1 base and J dropped 4 bases, with 10 bases sitting between them. The CDR3 sequence: CASSLGQKNNEKLFF. CDR3 in DNA: TGTGCCAGCAGCTTAGGACAGAAAAATAATGAAAAACTGTTTTTT.

The genes are TRBV7-2 and TRBJ2-5, with 13 bases that match TRBD2. Gene TRBJ2-7 matches the end of the DNA better, so the J call may be wrong. The germline gives CDR1 SGHTA, CDR2 FQGNSA. The CDR3 loop spans 14 amino acids. CDR3 sequence: CASSRTSGSYEQYF. Here the CDR3 DNA reads TGTGCCAGCAGCCGGACTAGCGGGAGCTACGAGCAGTACTTC.